Listed below are T cell receptor beta chains from one sample, sequenced in a study of blood T cells in healthy people across ages. TCRdb reprocessed the 5' RACE reads via MiXCR and lists one record per CDR3 protein. In the table there are approximately 1.5 million distinct CDR3 sequences, roughly 30% of which are singletons. Specimen: blood. Source of these receptors: a woman aged 25 to 39 in good health. The CDR3 runs from the conserved cysteine through the conserved F or W. D genes are given only for firm matches. A row's size may be missing; if present it is once, few, many or a size class.

>TRBJ2-2|NA|TRBV3-1|NA
CASSQSQRGRTRKLFF
TGTGCCAGCAGCCAATCGCAACGGGGTCGAACAAGGAAGCTGTTTTTT
>TRBJ2-1|NA|TRBV28|NA
CASSLLASPGNEQFF
TGTGCCAGCAGTTTATTAGCTAGCCCAGGTAATGAGCAGTTCTTC
>TRBJ2-7|NA|TRBV25-1|NA
CASSAMVYDEQYF
TGTGCCAGCAGTGCAATGGTCTACGACGAGCAGTACTTC
>TRBJ1-1|TRBD1|TRBV20-1|NA
CSAHPPEGANTEAFF
TGCAGTGCTCACCCACCAGAGGGGGCGAACACTGAAGCTTTCTTT
>TRBJ1-2|NA|TRBV5-6|NA
CASSSEINVYTF
TGTGCCAGCAGCTCGGAAATAAATGTCTACACCTTC
>TRBJ1-2|NA|TRBV20-1|few
CSARHQKGGYTF
TGCAGTGCTAGACACCAGAAGGGTGGCTACACCTTC
>TRBJ2-2|NA|TRBV10-1|NA
CASSESIRSDVGALTGELFF
TGCGCCAGCAGTGAGTCTATACGCTCAGATGTGGGGGCCCTCACCGGGGAGCTGTTTTTT
>TRBJ2-4|TRBD2|TRBV3-1|NA
CASSQGLAGDPNNEQYF
TGTGCCAGCAGCCAAGGGCTAGCGGGGGATCCTAACAATGAGCAGTACTTC
>TRBJ2-3|NA|TRBV13|NA
CASSHRDGDTDTQYF
TGTGCCAGCAGCCACCGGGACGGTGACACAGATACGCAGTATTTT
>TRBJ2-7|TRBD1|TRBV20-1|NA
CSAEPDRGYEQYF
TGCAGTGCTGAACCCGACAGGGGGTACGAGCAGTACTTC
>TRBJ2-3|TRBD2|TRBV10-2|few
CASSEGSGTPTDTQYF
TGCGCCAGCAGTGAGGGTAGCGGGACCCCCACAGATACGCAGTATTTT
>TRBJ2-3|TRBD2|TRBV20-1|NA
CSAHPGQSGSTDTQYF
TGCAGTGCTCACCCGGGGCAGAGCGGGAGTACAGATACGCAGTATTTT
>TRBJ2-2|TRBD2|TRBV9|NA
CASSVAGAGGYTGELFF
TGTGCCAGCAGCGTAGCTGGAGCGGGGGGGTACACCGGGGAGCTGTTTTTT
>TRBJ2-1|TRBD2|TRBV28|NA
CASSSRIAGGIYNEQFF
TGTGCCAGCAGTTCCCGGATAGCGGGAGGTATATACAATGAGCAGTTCTTC
>TRBJ2-7|TRBD2|TRBV20-1|NA
CSASRLAGGLDEQYF
TGCAGTGCTAGTCGACTAGCGGGAGGTTTAGACGAGCAGTACTTC
>TRBJ1-2|NA|TRBV20-1|NA
CSESNHGYTF
TGCAGTGAATCTAACCATGGCTACACCTTC
>TRBJ2-1|TRBD2|TRBV15|NA
CATSSPTSGTHNEPFF
TGTGCCACCAGCTCACCGACTAGCGGGACACACAATGAGCCGTTCTTC
>TRBJ2-1|NA|TRBV29-1|few
CSVISGRSYNEQFF
TGCAGCGTAATTAGCGGCCGCTCCTACAATGAGCAGTTCTTC
>TRBJ2-3|NA|TRBV5-1|many
CASSLGESTDTQYF
TGCGCCAGCAGCTTGGGGGAAAGCACAGATACGCAGTATTTT
>TRBJ2-7|NA|TRBV14|NA
CACSQRVGTRLYEQYF
TGTGCCTGCAGCCAAAGGGTCGGGACACGTCTGTACGAGCAGTACTTC